The 13 T cell receptor beta chains below were found in one sample sequenced in a study of beta chain features in type 1 diabetes. The isolated RNA, all of it, was reverse transcribed, so expressed TCRB transcripts were what got sequenced. TCRdb keeps only in-frame clones here, not all; method: immunoSEQ multiplex PCR. This sample yields 500,000 to 850,000 clones, of which around 15% are seen a single time; 0.035% to 0.045% belongs to the top ten. No antigen has been assigned to these receptors. Study-level findings and limits: Moderately but significantly shorter TCRB CDR3s were found in Type 1 diabetes patients in all four CD4+ subsets.

The sample taken for sequencing was naive CD4+ T cells from blood. These TCRs come from a man between 18 and 35 years old with type 1 diabetes.

This clone was picked up a small number of times. V gene TRBV4-3 combines with J gene TRBJ2-7; possible D gene TRBD1, 6 bases. The germline gives CDR1 LGHNA, CDR2 YSLEER. Trimming removed 0 bases at V and 4 bases at J, with 19 bases between. This CDR3 is 17 amino acids long. CDR3 in DNA: TGCGCCAGCAGCCAAGATACCATCGAACAGGGTTGGTACGAGCAGTACTTC. Its translation is CASSQDTIEQGWYEQYF.

In its sample, this clone was seen a few times. J is TRBJ1-4 and V is TRBV7-9, with D tentatively TRBD1 (6 bases). Germline V lookup: CDR1 SEHNR, CDR2 FQNEAQ (reference sequence). The CDR3 extends over 13 amino acids. V shed 5 bases and J shed 8 bases, with 12 bases lying between them. The CDR3 loop reads CASSTEGTEKLFF. The CDR3 nucleotides are TGTGCCAGCAGCACAGAAGGGACAGAAAAACTGTTTTTT.

The V and J genes are TRBV11-1 and TRBJ2-1; 7 bases map to TRBD1. Germline assignment: CDR1 SGHAT and CDR2 FQDESV (reference sequence). V lost 6 bases and J lost 3; bases outside the gene matches: 5. The CDR3 sequence is 14 residues long. CDR3 nucleotide sequence: TGTGCCAGCAGTATAGGGACAGACTACAATGAGCAGTTCTTC. This sequence encodes CASSIGTDYNEQFF.

With respect to this clone: Within the sample, other DNA sequences also encode this same CDR3. The chain employs TRBV30 and TRBJ1-1, with D unresolved. Germline V CDR1 and CDR2: GTSNPN, SVGIG (reference sequence). CDR3 length: 13 amino acids. The V gene lost 0 bases and the J gene lost 0 bases, with 5 bases spanning the gap. The CDR3 loop reads CAWSVSMNTEAFF. CDR3 bases: TGTGCCTGGAGTGTATCCATGAACACTGAAGCTTTCTTT.

In its sample, this clone was seen a few times. Within the sample, other DNA sequences also encode this same CDR3. The genes are TRBV30 and TRBJ1-2, with D uncertain. The ends were cut back, 0 bases at V and 2 bases at J, with 7 bases in the middle. This CDR3 is 13 amino acids long. In germline, CDR1 is GTSNPN, CDR2 SVGIG (reference sequence). CDR3 coding DNA: TGTGCCTGGAGTGTCGGAACAAACTATGGCTACACCTTC. This encodes CAWSVGTNYGYTF.

This clone showed up just a few times. The CDR3 protein is CASRANRGYNEQFF. For the CDR3, the DNA is TGTGCCAGTAGGGCCAATCGAGGCTACAATGAGCAGTTCTTC. The rearrangement links TRBV19 to TRBJ2-1; D ambiguous. The CDR3 loop spans 14 amino acids. Trimming pared 6 bases from V and 3 bases from J, leaving 12 bases between. Per germline, CDR1 LNHDA and CDR2 SQIVND (reference sequence).

Turning to this clone: The same CDR3 can be traced to other DNA sequences in this sample. CDR3 protein: CASSVSGGNTEAFF. CDR3 DNA sequence: TGTGCCAGCAGCGTTTCGGGTGGGAACACTGAAGCTTTCTTT. This chain joins TRBV9 and TRBJ1-1; no reliable D call. The CDR3 is made up of 14 amino acids. From germline, CDR1 is SGDLS and CDR2 YYNGEE. Trimming left V 2 bases short and J 1 base short, with 9 bases between.

This clone was counted a few times. The J gene is TRBJ2-7, the V gene TRBV6-1, with D perhaps TRBD2 (5 bases). In germline, CDR1 is MNHNS, CDR2 SASEGT. Trimming cost V 4 bases and J 3 bases, with 16 bases left between them. The CDR3 runs 15 residues. CDR3 sequence: CASSATTNSGYEQYF. In DNA form, the CDR3 reads TGTGCCAGCAGTGCCACGACTAACTCGGGCTACGAGCAGTACTTC.

There are a few counts of this clone. The chain couples TRBV6-5 to TRBJ2-3; TRBD1 might be the D (5 bases). Deletions cut 0 bases from V and 4 bases from J, with 11 bases between. The CDR3 consists of 15 residues. Germline V CDR1 and CDR2: MNHEY, SVGAGI. In nucleotides, the CDR3 is TGTGCCAGCAGTTACTCGATGGCAGGGTCAGATACGCAGTATTTT. Its translation: CASSYSMAGSDTQYF.

V gene TRBV6-5 combines with J gene TRBJ2-3; the match to TRBD2 covers 9 bases. The trim removed 4 bases at V and 1 base at J, leaving 3 bases unmatched. The CDR3 totals 15 residues. CDR1 is MNHEY, CDR2 SVGAGI, per germline. The DNA for the CDR3 is TGTGCCAGCAGTTTAGCGGGGGTAGGCACAGATACGCAGTATTTT. Its translation is CASSLAGVGTDTQYF.

This clone has just a few counts. The chain uses TRBV5-4 and TRBJ2-5; TRBD2 matches at 9 bases. There are 14 residues in the CDR3. Trimming took 6 bases from V and 5 from J; bases not matched to a gene: 8. Germline V lookup: CDR1 SGHNT, CDR2 YYREEE (reference sequence). CDR3 region: CASTAGGRAETQYF. CDR3 bases: TGTGCCAGCACCGCGGGCGGGAGGGCGGAGACCCAGTACTTC.

The chain links TRBV27 to TRBJ1-1, with D perhaps matching TRBD1 (5 bases). CDR1 MNHEY and CDR2 SMNVEV come from the germline V gene (reference sequence). The CDR3 sequence is 17 residues long. Trimming took 7 bases from V and 0 from J, leaving 21 bases between them. The CDR3 sequence: CASINLGASRMNTEAFF. As DNA, the CDR3 is TGTGCCAGCATCAACCTAGGGGCTTCGAGAATGAACACTGAAGCTTTCTTT.

Regarding this clone: Sequence at one end of the junction differs from germline and may be a read error. CDR3 DNA sequence: TGTGCCAGCAGCTCGCAAGATACCCAGTACTTC. This sequence encodes CASSSQDTQYF. This chain joins TRBV7-2 and TRBJ2-5; D remains ambiguous. Germline loops: CDR1 SGHTA, CDR2 FQGNSA. The CDR3 spans 11 residues.